The 8 T cell receptor beta chains presented below share a single source sample, sequenced in a study of control samples from healthy donors and cancer patients. Some clones are missing from TCRdb's copy, which holds only in-frame ones; the method was immunoSEQ multiplex PCR. The sample yields 150,000 to 200,000 clones, roughly 89% seen once. What was sequenced was blood. These receptors were taken from a woman aged 45-59 years in good health.

Only one count was recorded for this clone. The V and J genes are TRBV7-9 and TRBJ2-5; weak D call: TRBD1 (6 bases). The CDR3 has 15 residues. Between the trimmed V and J ends, which lost 6 bases and 2 bases, there was a span of 16 bases. Germline assignment: CDR1 SEHNR and CDR2 FQNEAQ (reference sequence). CDR3 residues: CASSRGSSRQETQYF. The CDR3 DNA sequence: TGTGCCAGCAGTAGGGGGTCCTCGCGTCAAGAGACCCAGTACTTC.

The V and J genes are TRBV19 and TRBJ1-5; TRBD1 matches at 10 bases. V shed 5 bases, J shed 10 bases, and the junction held 8 bases outside the gene matches. Germline V lookup: CDR1 LNHDA, CDR2 SQIVND (reference sequence). The CDR3 consists of 14 residues. The CDR3 is CASSLTTGGLPQHF. As DNA, the CDR3 is TGTGCCAGTAGTCTCACGACAGGGGGCCTTCCCCAGCATTTT.

The chain recombines TRBV4-3 with TRBJ2-1; 12 positions agree with TRBD2. CDR1 LGHNA and CDR2 YSLEER come from the germline V gene. Trimming at V came to 1 base and at J to 9 bases, leaving 7 bases not matched to a gene. The CDR3 loop spans 16 amino acids. CDR3 nucleotide sequence: TGCGCCAGCAGCCAAGTCCTGACTAGCGGGAGTGGTGAGCAGTTCTTC. Protein product: CASSQVLTSGSGEQFF.

The chain links TRBV19 to TRBJ2-3, with no clear D. Germline V gives CDR1 LNHDA, CDR2 SQIVND (reference sequence). The CDR3 is 13 amino acids. V lost 3 bases, J lost 6 bases, and 10 bases lay in between. The CDR3 coding sequence is TGTGCCAGTAGTATCTCTTTTCGGGATACGCAGTATTTT. It specifies CASSISFRDTQYF.

This clone was recorded once. The chain is built from TRBV28 and TRBJ1-5; D unresolved. V was cut by 5 bases and J by 0 bases, with 8 bases left in between. Germline loops: CDR1 MDHEN, CDR2 SYDVKM. The CDR3 has 14 residues. CDR3 in amino acids: CASSVGISNQPQHF. CDR3 DNA sequence: TGTGCCAGCAGTGTAGGGATTAGCAATCAGCCCCAGCATTTT.

V gene TRBV5-1 combines with J gene TRBJ2-2; weak D call: TRBD1 (6 bases). Deletions cut 4 bases from V and 4 bases from J, with 11 bases between. This CDR3 region has 14 residues. CDR1 SGHRS and CDR2 YFSETQ come from the germline V gene. In DNA, the CDR3 is TGCGCCAGCAGCCTGGACAGCCTCACCGGGGAGCTGTTTTTT. It translates to CASSLDSLTGELFF.

The chain uses TRBV29-1 and TRBJ1-1; 7 bases map to TRBD1. CDR1 and CDR2 from the germline V gene are SQVTM and ANQGSEA. This CDR3 region has 13 residues. V was clipped by 6 bases and J by 0 bases; unmatched bases: 4. This CDR3 reads CSVSGTVNTEAFF. The CDR3 DNA reads as TGCAGCGTCTCCGGGACAGTGAACACTGAAGCTTTCTTT.

This chain uses TRBV5-1 with TRBJ2-7; 8 bases fit TRBD2. CDR1 SGHRS and CDR2 YFSETQ come from the germline V gene. The CDR3 is 14 amino acids. Losses at the gene ends were 6 bases for V and 6 bases for J; bases not matched to a gene: 11. The DNA of the CDR3 is TGCGCCAGCACCTCCGGCGGGGGGACGATCGAGCAGTACTTC. This gives the protein CASTSGGGTIEQYF. Full variable domain (remainder filled in from reference TRBV5-1 and TRBJ2-7): KAGVTQTPRYLIKTRGQQVTLSCSPISGHRSVSWYQQTPGQGLQFLFEYFSETQRNKGNFPGRFSGRQFSNSRSEMNVSTLELGDSALYLCASTSGGGTIEQYFGPGTRLTVT.